This TCR beta chain originates from a study of blood T cells in healthy people across ages. Study findings and constraints: The study found more naive CD4+ cells and higher diversity in long-lived than aged donors.

The CDR3 is made up of 14 amino acids. The V gene end was trimmed by 6 bases and the J gene end by 4 bases; junction bases not matched to a gene: 6. The V gene's germline CDR1 is DFQATT and CDR2 SNEGSKA (reference sequence). Sample-barcoded 5' priming and a J-beta primer mix drove a second PCR of 7 to 11 cycles. TCRdb recomputed calls from the 5' RACE reads with MiXCR, one row per CDR3 protein. This repertoire shows about 760,000 distinct CDR3 sequences, 56% found once; its top ten account for around 24%. Comments on this clonotype: The antigen is not known.

J is TRBJ1-5 and V is TRBV20-1, with 10 nucleotides matching TRBD1. The sample was blood. The sequence derives from a middle-aged man in good health. For the CDR3, the DNA is TGCAGTGCCGCGCGGACAGGGGGAAATCAGCCCCAGCATTTT. Protein sequence: CSAARTGGNQPQHF.